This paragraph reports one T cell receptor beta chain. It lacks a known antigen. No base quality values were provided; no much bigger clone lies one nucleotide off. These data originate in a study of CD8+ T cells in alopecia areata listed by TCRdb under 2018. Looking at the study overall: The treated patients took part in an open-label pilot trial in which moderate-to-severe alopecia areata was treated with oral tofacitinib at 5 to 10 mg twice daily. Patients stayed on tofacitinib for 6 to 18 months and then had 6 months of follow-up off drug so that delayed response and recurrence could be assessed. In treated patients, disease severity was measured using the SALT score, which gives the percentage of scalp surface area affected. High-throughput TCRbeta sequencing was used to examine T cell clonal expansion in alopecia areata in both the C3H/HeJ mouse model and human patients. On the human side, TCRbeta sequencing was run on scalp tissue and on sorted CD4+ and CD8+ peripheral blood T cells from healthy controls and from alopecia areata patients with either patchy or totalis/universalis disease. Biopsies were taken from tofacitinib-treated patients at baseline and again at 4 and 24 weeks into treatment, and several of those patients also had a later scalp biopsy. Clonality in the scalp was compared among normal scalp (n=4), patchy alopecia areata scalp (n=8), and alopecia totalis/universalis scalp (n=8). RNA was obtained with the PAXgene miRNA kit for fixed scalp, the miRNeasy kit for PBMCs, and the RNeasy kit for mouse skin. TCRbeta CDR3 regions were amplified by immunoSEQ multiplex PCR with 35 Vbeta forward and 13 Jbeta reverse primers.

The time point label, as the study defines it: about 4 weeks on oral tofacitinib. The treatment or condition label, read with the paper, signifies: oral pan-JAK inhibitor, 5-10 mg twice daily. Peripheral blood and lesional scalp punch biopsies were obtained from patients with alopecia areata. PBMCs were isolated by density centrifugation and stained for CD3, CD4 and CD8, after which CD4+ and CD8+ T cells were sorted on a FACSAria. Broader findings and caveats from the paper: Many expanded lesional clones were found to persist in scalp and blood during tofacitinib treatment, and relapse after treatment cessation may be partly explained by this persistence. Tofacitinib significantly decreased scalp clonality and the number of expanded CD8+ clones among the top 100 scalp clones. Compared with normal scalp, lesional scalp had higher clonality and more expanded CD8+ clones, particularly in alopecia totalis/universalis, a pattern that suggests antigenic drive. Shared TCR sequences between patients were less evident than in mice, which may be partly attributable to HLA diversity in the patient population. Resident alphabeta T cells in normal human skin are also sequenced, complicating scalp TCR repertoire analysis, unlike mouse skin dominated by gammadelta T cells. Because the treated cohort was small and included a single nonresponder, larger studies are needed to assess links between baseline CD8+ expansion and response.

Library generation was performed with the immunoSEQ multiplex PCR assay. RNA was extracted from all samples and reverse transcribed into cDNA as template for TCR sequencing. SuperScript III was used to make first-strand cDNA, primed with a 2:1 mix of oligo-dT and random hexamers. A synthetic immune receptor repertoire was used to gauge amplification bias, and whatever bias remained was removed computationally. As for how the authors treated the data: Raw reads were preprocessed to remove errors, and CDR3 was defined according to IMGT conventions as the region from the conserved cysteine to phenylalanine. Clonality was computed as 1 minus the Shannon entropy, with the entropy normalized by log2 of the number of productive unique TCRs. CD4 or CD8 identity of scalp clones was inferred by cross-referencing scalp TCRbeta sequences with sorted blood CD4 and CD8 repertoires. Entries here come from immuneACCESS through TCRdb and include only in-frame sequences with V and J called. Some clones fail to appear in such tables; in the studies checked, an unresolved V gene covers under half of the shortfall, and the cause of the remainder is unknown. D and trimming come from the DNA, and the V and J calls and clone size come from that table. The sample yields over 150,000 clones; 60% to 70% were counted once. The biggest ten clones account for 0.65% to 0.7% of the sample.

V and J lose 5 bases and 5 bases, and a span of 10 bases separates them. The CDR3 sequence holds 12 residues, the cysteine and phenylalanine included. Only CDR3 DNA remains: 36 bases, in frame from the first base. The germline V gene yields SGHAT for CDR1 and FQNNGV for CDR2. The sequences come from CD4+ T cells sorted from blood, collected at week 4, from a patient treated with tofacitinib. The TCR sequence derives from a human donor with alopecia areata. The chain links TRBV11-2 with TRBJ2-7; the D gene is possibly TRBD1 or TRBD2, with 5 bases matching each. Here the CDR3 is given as CASSPRGHEQYF. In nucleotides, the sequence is TGTGCCAGCAGCCCCCGGGGCCACGAGCAGTACTTC.